A single sample is the source of the 25 T cell receptor beta chains below, sequenced in a study of blood T cells in healthy people across ages. A J-beta primer mix and a sample-barcoded 5' primer were used in a second PCR of roughly 6 to 11 cycles. MiXCR, run by TCRdb on the 5' RACE reads, gives a single entry per CDR3 protein. Among about 640,000 distinct CDR3 sequences, 45% to 65% were seen once, and the ten largest hold 30% to 45%. Sequencing input: blood. The receptors stem from a man in his 60s in good health.

The chain employs TRBV12-3 or TRBV12-4 and TRBJ1-4; D not certain. CDR3 length: 16 residues. V lost 7 bases and J 5 bases, leaving 20 bases between the germline ends. As DNA, the CDR3 is TGTGCCAGCACTAAACCTCGAGGGCACGGGAATGAAAAACTGTTTTTT. Protein: CASTKPRGHGNEKLFF.

The rearrangement links TRBV12-3 or TRBV12-4 to TRBJ2-5, with 7 bases lining up with TRBD1. The CDR3 has 14 amino acids. Trimming removed 5 bases from V and 5 bases from J; junction bases left unmatched: 8. CDR3 loop: CASSPQGDVETQYF. The CDR3, as DNA: TGTGCCAGCAGTCCGCAGGGGGATGTTGAGACCCAGTACTTC.

The V and J genes are TRBV7-2 and TRBJ2-3; no definite D call. The CDR3 has 15 residues. Germline V CDR1 and CDR2: SGHTA, FQGNSA. Trimming left V 4 bases short and J 0 bases short, with 11 bases between. CDR3 residues: CASSSHDRSTDTQYF. The CDR3 DNA reads as TGTGCCAGCAGCTCCCACGACCGAAGCACAGATACGCAGTATTTT.

The V call is TRBV29-1, the J call TRBJ2-5, with 11 bases that match TRBD2. This CDR3 is built from 14 residues. V shed 4 bases, J shed 7 bases, and the junction held 8 bases outside the gene matches. Germline V gene sequence: CDR1 SQVTM, CDR2 ANQGSEA. CDR3 in DNA: TGCAGCGTTGCGACAGGACTAGCGGGCGCGACCCAGTACTTC. Translated, it gives CSVATGLAGATQYF. The full variable domain, completed using reference TRBV29-1 and TRBJ2-5, is SAVISQKPSRDICQRGTSLTIQCQVDSQVTMMFWYRQQPGQSLTLIATANQGSEATYESGFVIDKFPISRPNLTFSTLTVSNMSPEDSSIYLCSVATGLAGATQYFGPGTRLLVL.

This clonotype has ten or more counts. The chain recombines TRBV24-1 with TRBJ2-1, with 7 positions matching TRBD2. The CDR3 is 14 amino acids. CDR1 and CDR2 (germline): KGHDR, SFDVKD. V gave up 4 bases and J gave up 6 bases; unmatched junction bases: 5. CDR3 bases: TGTGCCACCAGTGACCCAGCGGGGCGCAATGAGCAGTTCTTC. Its translation is CATSDPAGRNEQFF.

This clonotype was counted once. The J gene is TRBJ2-1, the V gene TRBV5-1; 9 bases are shared with TRBD1. The assigned J gene may be wrong: the sequence end matches TRBJ2-7 better. The germline gives CDR1 SGHRS, CDR2 YFSETQ. This CDR3 comprises 13 residues. This CDR3 reads CASRRDRVNEQYF. CDR3 bases: TGCGCCAGCAGGCGGGACAGGGTCAATGAGCAGTACTTC.

CDR3 residues: CSALDRRLSYEQYF. The DNA of the CDR3 is TGCAGTGCTTTGGACAGGAGACTTTCCTACGAGCAGTACTTC. The chain links TRBV20-1 to TRBJ2-7; 7 bases line up with TRBD1. The CDR3 covers 14 residues. Germline values: CDR1 DFQATT, CDR2 SNEGSKA (reference sequence). J gave up 1 base and V 5 bases, and 8 bases lay outside the gene matches.

This sequence joins TRBV20-1 and TRBJ2-4; the match to TRBD1 covers 7 bases. The CDR3 sequence is 14 residues long. Germline CDR1 and CDR2: DFQATT and SNEGSKA (reference sequence). V dropped 6 bases and J dropped 5; count of bases not matched to a gene: 10. CDR3: CSAGATGSQNIQYF. The DNA of the CDR3 is TGCAGTGCCGGCGCGACAGGGTCCCAAAACATTCAGTACTTC.

This clonotype was found a few times. The rearrangement uses TRBV6-6 and TRBJ2-3; unclear D gene. The CDR3 contains 13 residues. From germline, CDR1 is MNHNY and CDR2 SVGAGI (reference sequence). V lost 9 bases and J 3 bases, leaving 13 bases between the germline ends. For the CDR3, the DNA is TGTGCCAGTCGGAACCCGGGTACAGATACGCAGTATTTT. It yields the protein CASRNPGTDTQYF.

This clonotype occurred a few times. The chain is built from TRBV7-2 and TRBJ1-5; possible D gene TRBD1, 5 bases. V was shortened by 1 base and J by 5 bases, with 12 bases between the two germline ends. Germline CDR1 is SGHTA and CDR2 is FQGNSA. There are 15 residues in the CDR3. This CDR3 is CASSLVQGGDQPQHF. CDR3 DNA sequence: TGTGCCAGCAGCTTAGTTCAGGGAGGGGATCAGCCCCAGCATTTT.

The gene calls are TRBV6-1 and TRBJ2-5; 9 nucleotides match TRBD2. Germline assignment: CDR1 MNHNS and CDR2 SASEGT. V gave up 6 bases and J gave up 2 bases; unmatched junction bases: 16. CDR3 size: 18 residues. CDR3 in amino acids: CASSPAAGGTSVQETQYF. The CDR3 DNA follows: TGTGCCAGCAGCCCCGCGGCGGGGGGGACGTCCGTTCAAGAGACCCAGTACTTC.

The chain recombines TRBV19 with TRBJ2-5; D not resolved. Germline V lookup: CDR1 LNHDA, CDR2 SQIVND (reference sequence). V gave up 6 bases and J gave up 0 bases, with 14 bases separating them. This CDR3 has 15 amino acids. The CDR3 nucleotides are TGTGCCAGTAGCACGGGCCAATGGAACCAAGAGACCCAGTACTTC. This encodes CASSTGQWNQETQYF.

This chain uses TRBV4-1 with TRBJ1-2, with 8 bases that match TRBD1. The CDR3 has 13 amino acids. The germline V gene has CDR1 MGHRA and CDR2 YSYEKL. The junction had 5 bases not matched to a gene; V was cut back by 3 bases and J by 8 bases. DNA for the CDR3: TGCGCCAGCAGCCACGAGACAGGGGTAGGCTACACCTTC. It encodes CASSHETGVGYTF.

The rearrangement joins TRBV7-6 to TRBJ2-7, with TRBD1 matching over 8 bases. This CDR3 has 15 amino acids. The V and J ends lost 4 bases and 0 bases, in that order; junction bases with no gene match: 5. The germline V gene has CDR1 SGHVS and CDR2 FNYEAQ. The CDR3 DNA reads TGTGCCAGCAGCTCCGCGACAGGGGACTCCTACGAGCAGTACTTC. It encodes CASSSATGDSYEQYF.

This chain uses TRBV28 with TRBJ2-7; the D gene is possibly TRBD2 (6 bases). CDR3 length equals 13 residues. Trimming removed 6 bases from V and 4 bases from J, with 13 bases in between. The germline gives CDR1 MDHEN, CDR2 SYDVKM. CDR3 amino acids: CASRAGPRYEQYF. The CDR3 coding sequence is TGTGCCAGCAGGGCGGGACCCCGGTACGAGCAGTACTTC.

The rearrangement links TRBV9 to TRBJ1-2; D is possibly TRBD1 (5 bases). Germline values: CDR1 SGDLS, CDR2 YYNGEE. The length of the CDR3 is 14 residues. V lost 3 bases, J lost 4 bases, and 13 bases lay in between. The CDR3 coding sequence is TGTGCCAGCAGCGGGGACGGGGGATCCTATGGCTACACCTTC. Translation: CASSGDGGSYGYTF.

The chain has TRBV6-1 and TRBJ2-7; 7 nucleotides align to TRBD1. The CDR3 totals 15 residues. Germline V gene data show CDR1 as MNHNS and CDR2 as SASEGT. The V and J ends lost 6 bases and 7 bases, in that order; junction bases with no gene match: 15. CDR3 region: CASSRQGSNLGEQYF. The CDR3 DNA reads as TGTGCCAGCAGCCGACAGGGCTCCAATTTAGGGGAGCAGTACTTC.

J is TRBJ2-5 and V is TRBV5-6; 7 nucleotides line up with TRBD2. The DNA end is a closer match to TRBJ2-7, so the J assignment may be wrong. Germline V gives CDR1 SGHDT, CDR2 YYEEEE. This CDR3 has 15 amino acids. The CDR3 region has the DNA TGTGCCAGCACCGACGGAGTCGGGGGGTCGTACGAGCAGTACTTC. Protein sequence: CASTDGVGGSYEQYF.

The genes are TRBV24-1 and TRBJ2-1; 10 positions match TRBD1. J was trimmed by 7 bases and V by 5 bases; bases with no gene match: 7. The CDR3 length is 15 residues. The germline V gene has CDR1 KGHDR and CDR2 SFDVKD. The DNA of the CDR3 is TGTGCCACCAGTGGCCCGGGACAGGGGCGGAATGAGCAGTTCTTC. This gives the protein CATSGPGQGRNEQFF.

The chain couples TRBV12-3 or TRBV12-4 to TRBJ2-3; D is undetermined. The V end was cut by 6 bases, the J end by 6 bases, with 10 bases between. This CDR3 contains 12 residues. The CDR3 protein is CASSHGPDTQYF. CDR3 bases: TGTGCCAGCAGCCACGGGCCGGATACGCAGTATTTT.

This clonotype appeared a few times. This chain joins TRBV5-5 and TRBJ2-5; 11 nucleotides line up with TRBD2. V lost 4 bases, J lost 5 bases, and 10 bases stayed unmatched. The CDR3 sequence is 16 residues long. CDR1 and CDR2 (germline): SGHKS, YYEKEE (reference sequence). The CDR3 region is CASSAGLAGGVETQYF. Written as DNA, the CDR3 is TGTGCCAGCAGCGCCGGACTAGCGGGCGGGGTGGAGACCCAGTACTTC.

The chain couples TRBV10-3 to TRBJ1-2; TRBD1 is a possible D gene (6 bases). The CDR3 spans 14 residues. Per the germline V gene, CDR1 is ENHRY and CDR2 is SYGVKD. V lost 1 base, J lost 6 bases, and 12 bases lay in between. CDR3 nucleotide sequence: TGTGCCATCAGTGAGTTTTACAGGGAGGATGGCTACACCTTC. Encoded protein: CAISEFYREDGYTF.

The chain uses TRBV6-6 and TRBJ1-6; a possible D gene is TRBD1 (5 bases). Germline assignment: CDR1 MNHNY and CDR2 SVGAGI (reference sequence). The germline V and J ends were trimmed by 0 bases and 5 bases, with 8 bases remaining between them. The CDR3 has 15 residues. CDR3 nucleotides: TGTGCCAGCAGTTACTCTAGGGGCCATAATTCACCCCTCCACTTT. This translates into CASSYSRGHNSPLHF.

The J gene is TRBJ1-2, the V gene TRBV6-1; 8 bases map to TRBD1. The length of the CDR3 is 16 residues. The J segment lost 5 bases and the V segment lost 0 bases, leaving 8 bases of the junction unmatched. Looked up from germline, CDR1 is MNHNS and CDR2 is SASEGT. CDR3 DNA: TGTGCCAGCAGTGAAGCGCTTGGGACAGGAGCTTATGGCTACACCTTC. Protein product: CASSEALGTGAYGYTF.

This clonotype has more than one count but fewer than ten. The J gene is TRBJ2-2, the V gene TRBV29-1; D unresolved. The CDR3 runs 12 residues. Germline CDR1 is SQVTM and CDR2 is ANQGSEA. The V and J ends lost 4 bases and 4 bases respectively, with 7 bases between them. CDR3 sequence reads: CSVGGVTGELFF. CDR3 coding DNA: TGCAGCGTTGGAGGAGTCACCGGGGAGCTGTTTTTT.